This T cell receptor (beta chain) was recovered during a study of T cells in Graves' hyperthyroidism and ophthalmopathy. Study-level points and caveats: Most clonotypes that expanded in the thyroid above 0.001 also showed up in blood.

CDR3 length: 17 residues. CDR1 and CDR2 (germline): MGHRA, YSYEKL. With 0 bases removed from V and 2 bases from J, the gap between germline ends came to 15 bases. In this sample, this clonotype turned up once. What it binds is not known. The investigators amplified TCR beta CDR3 regions from RNA transcripts. A first-round RT-PCR of the TCR CDR3 used the HTBI primer set. TCRdb reprocessed the multiplex PCR reads with MiXCR, giving one entry per CDR3 protein. Of approximately 400,000 distinct CDR3 sequences in the sample, around a sixth were seen once. The hyperthyroidism patients had all been newly diagnosed, and their disease duration was under 2 months. Their ages ranged from 18 to 65 years. A patient was excluded if there was uncontrolled infection, other autoimmune disease, pregnancy or lactation.

Sequenced: blood. The rearrangement uses TRBV4-1 and TRBJ2-3, with D possibly TRBD2 on 6 matching bases. The TCR was taken from a woman aged 18 to 35 with Graves' hyperthyroidism. CDR3 DNA: TGCGCCAGCAGCCAAGAAGCGGGTAGTTCTCCCACAGATACGCAGTATTTT. Translation: CASSQEAGSSPTDTQYF.